This T cell receptor (beta chain) originates from a study of beta chain features in type 1 diabetes. Study-wide background: Across all samples, fewer than 120,000,000 sorted cells were examined.

Via the markers CD45RO/CCR7/CD25/CD127/CD95/CD27, stem cell-like memory, regulatory, central memory and naive CD4+ cells were sorted. Overall study results and limits: TCRB repertoires of naive, central memory and Treg cells appeared more similar among patients than among healthy donors.

Worth noting for this clone: The antigen is unknown.

Investigators reverse transcribed all isolated RNA, so they sequenced expressed TCRB transcripts. Data came from immunoSEQ multiplex PCR; TCRdb stores just in-frame clones and leaves some out. The sample consists of hundreds of thousands of clones, roughly a sixth of them appearing once. CDR1 MNHNS and CDR2 SASEGT come from the germline V gene. V lost 8 bases, J lost 5 bases, and 7 bases stayed unmatched. The CDR3 sequence is 13 residues long. Sequencing was carried out using naive CD4+ T cells from blood. The receptor comes from a man between 18 and 29 years old in good health. V gene TRBV6-1 combines with J gene TRBJ2-5, with 8 positions matching TRBD1. The CDR3 DNA reads as TGTGCCAGCGACCGACAGGGGAAGGAGACCCAGTACTTC. This sequence encodes CASDRQGKETQYF.